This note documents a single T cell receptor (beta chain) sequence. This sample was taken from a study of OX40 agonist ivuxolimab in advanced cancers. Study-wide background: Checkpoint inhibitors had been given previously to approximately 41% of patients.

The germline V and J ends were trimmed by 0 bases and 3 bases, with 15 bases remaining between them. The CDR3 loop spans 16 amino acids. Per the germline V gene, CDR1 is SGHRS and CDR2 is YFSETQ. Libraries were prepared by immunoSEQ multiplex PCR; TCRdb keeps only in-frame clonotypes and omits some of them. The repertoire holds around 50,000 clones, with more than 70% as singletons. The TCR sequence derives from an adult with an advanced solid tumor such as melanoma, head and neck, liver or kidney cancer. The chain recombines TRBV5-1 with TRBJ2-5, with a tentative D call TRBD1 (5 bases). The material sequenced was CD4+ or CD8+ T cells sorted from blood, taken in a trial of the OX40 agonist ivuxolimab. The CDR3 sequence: CASSLEGRQSKETQYF. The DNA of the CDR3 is TGCGCCAGCAGCTTGGAAGGTCGACAGTCGAAAGAGACCCAGTACTTC.